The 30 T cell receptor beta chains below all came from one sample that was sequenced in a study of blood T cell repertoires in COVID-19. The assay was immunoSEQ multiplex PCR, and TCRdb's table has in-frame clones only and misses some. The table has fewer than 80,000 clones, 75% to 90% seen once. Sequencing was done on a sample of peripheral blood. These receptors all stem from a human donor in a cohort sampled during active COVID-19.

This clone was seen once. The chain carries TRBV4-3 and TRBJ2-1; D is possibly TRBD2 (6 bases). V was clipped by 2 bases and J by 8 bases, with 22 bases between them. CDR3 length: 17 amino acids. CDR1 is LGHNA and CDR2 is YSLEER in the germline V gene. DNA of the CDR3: TGCGCCAGCAGCCAATCTCTCGTCCGGGGGTCAAGAGATGAGCAGTTCTTC. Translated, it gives CASSQSLVRGSRDEQFF.

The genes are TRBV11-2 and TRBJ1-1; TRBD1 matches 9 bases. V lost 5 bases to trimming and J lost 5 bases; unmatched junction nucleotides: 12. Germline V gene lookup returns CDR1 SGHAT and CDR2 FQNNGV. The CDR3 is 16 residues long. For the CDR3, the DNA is TGTGCCAGCAGCCGCGGACAGGGGCTGTACCGAACTGAAGCTTTCTTT. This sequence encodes CASSRGQGLYRTEAFF.

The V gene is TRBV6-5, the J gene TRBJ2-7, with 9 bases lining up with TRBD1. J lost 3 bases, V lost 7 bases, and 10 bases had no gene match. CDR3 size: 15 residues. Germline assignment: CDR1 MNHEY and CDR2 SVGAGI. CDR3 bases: TGTGCCAGCAAGGAATCGGCGGGACAGGGCTACGAGCAGTACTTC. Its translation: CASKESAGQGYEQYF.

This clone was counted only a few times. CDR3 sequence reads: CASSAHGGPGETQYF. In DNA, the CDR3 is TGTGCCAGCAGCGCACACGGGGGGCCGGGAGAGACCCAGTACTTC. The V and J genes are TRBV11-2 and TRBJ2-5, with TRBD2 as a possible D gene (7 bases). The CDR3 consists of 15 residues. V was pared by 5 bases and J by 4 bases, with 17 bases between. Germline CDR1 is SGHAT and CDR2 is FQNNGV.

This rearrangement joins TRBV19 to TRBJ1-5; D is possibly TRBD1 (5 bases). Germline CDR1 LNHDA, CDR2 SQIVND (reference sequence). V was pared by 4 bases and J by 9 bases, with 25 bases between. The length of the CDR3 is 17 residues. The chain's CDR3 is CASSKSEGASVLWPQHF. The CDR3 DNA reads TGTGCCAGTAGTAAATCTGAAGGGGCCTCGGTTTTGTGGCCCCAGCATTTT.

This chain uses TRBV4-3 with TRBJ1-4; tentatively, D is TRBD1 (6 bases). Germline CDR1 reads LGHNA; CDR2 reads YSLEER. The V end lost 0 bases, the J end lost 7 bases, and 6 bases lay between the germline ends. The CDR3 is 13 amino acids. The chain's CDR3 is CASSQEGGEKLFF. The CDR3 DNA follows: TGCGCCAGCAGCCAAGAAGGGGGTGAAAAACTGTTTTTT.

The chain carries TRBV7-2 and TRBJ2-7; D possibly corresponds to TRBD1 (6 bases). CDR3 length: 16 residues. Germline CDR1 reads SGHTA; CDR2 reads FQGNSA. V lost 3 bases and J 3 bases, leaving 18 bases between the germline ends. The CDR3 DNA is TGTGCCAGCAGCTTTCAGGGGTTCAGTTTTGACTACGAGCAGTACTTC. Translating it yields CASSFQGFSFDYEQYF.

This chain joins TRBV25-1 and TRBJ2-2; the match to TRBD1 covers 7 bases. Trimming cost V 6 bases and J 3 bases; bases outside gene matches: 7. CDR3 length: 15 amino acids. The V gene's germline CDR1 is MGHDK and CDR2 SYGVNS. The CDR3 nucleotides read TGTGCCAGCAGGACAGGGCTACCCTACACCGGGGAGCTGTTTTTT. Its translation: CASRTGLPYTGELFF.

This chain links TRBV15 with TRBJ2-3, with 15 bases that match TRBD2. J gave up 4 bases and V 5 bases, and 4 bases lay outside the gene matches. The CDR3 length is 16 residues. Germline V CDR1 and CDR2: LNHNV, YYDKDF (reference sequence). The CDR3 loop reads CATSSRTSGRADTQYF. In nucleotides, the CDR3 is TGTGCCACCAGCTCGAGGACTAGCGGGAGGGCAGATACGCAGTATTTT.

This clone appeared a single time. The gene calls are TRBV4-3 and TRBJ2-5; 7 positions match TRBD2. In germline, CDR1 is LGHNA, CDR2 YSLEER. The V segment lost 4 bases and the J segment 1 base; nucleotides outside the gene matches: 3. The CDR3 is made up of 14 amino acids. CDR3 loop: CASSPGEGQETQYF. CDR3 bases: TGCGCCAGCAGCCCGGGGGAGGGCCAAGAGACCCAGTACTTC.

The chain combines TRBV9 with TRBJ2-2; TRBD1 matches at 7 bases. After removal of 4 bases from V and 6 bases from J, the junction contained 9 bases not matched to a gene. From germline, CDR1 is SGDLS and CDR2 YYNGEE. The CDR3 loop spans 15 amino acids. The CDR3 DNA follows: TGTGCCAGCAGCCCCACAGGGGAAATCGCCGGGGAGCTGTTTTTT. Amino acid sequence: CASSPTGEIAGELFF.

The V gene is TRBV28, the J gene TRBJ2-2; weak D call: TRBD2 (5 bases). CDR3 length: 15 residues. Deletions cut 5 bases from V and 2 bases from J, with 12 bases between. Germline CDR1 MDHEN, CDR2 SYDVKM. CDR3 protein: CASSTTRGNTGELFF. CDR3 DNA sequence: TGTGCCAGCAGTACAACACGGGGAAACACCGGGGAGCTGTTTTTT. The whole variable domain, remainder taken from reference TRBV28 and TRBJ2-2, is DVKVTQSSRYLVKRTGEKVFLECVQDMDHENMFWYRQDPGLGLRLIYFSYDVKMKEKGDIPEGYSVSREKKERFSLILESASTNQTSMYLCASSTTRGNTGELFFGEGSRLTVL.

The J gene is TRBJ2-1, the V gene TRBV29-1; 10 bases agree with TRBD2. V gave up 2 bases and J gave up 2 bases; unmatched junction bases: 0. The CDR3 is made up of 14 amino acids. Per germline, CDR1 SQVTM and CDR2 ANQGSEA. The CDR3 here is CSVELAGAYNEQFF. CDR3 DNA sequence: TGCAGCGTTGAACTAGCGGGGGCCTACAATGAGCAGTTCTTC.

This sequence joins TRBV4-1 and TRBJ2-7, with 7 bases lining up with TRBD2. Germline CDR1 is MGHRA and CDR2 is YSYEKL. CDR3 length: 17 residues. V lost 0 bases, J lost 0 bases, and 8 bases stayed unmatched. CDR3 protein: CASSQDGGGSSSYEQYF. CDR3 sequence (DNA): TGCGCCAGCAGCCAAGATGGGGGGGGATCTAGCTCCTACGAGCAGTACTTC.

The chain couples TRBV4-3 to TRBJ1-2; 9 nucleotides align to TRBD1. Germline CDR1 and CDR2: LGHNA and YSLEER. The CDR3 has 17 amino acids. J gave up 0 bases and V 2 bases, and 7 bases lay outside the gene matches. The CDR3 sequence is CASSQTGGGLPNYGYTF. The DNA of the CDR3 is TGCGCCAGCAGCCAAACAGGGGGCGGGTTACCTAACTATGGCTACACCTTC.

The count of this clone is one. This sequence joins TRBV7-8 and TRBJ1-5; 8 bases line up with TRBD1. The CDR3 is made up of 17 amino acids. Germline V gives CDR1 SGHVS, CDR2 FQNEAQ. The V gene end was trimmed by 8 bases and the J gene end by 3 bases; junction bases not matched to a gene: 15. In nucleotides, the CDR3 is TGTGCCAGCTCCTTGGGTTTTCGGACAGGGCTCAATCAGCCCCAGCATTTT. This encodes CASSLGFRTGLNQPQHF.

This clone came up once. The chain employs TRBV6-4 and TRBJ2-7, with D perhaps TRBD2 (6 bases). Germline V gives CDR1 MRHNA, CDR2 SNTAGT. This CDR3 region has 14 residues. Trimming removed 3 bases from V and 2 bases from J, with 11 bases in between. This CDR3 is CASSESSGTYEQYF. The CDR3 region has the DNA TGTGCCAGCAGTGAAAGTAGCGGCACCTACGAGCAGTACTTC.

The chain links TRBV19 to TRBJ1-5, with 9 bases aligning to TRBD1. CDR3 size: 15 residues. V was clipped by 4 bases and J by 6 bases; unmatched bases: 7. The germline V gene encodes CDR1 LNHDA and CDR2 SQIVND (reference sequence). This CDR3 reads CASSRGQGVRQPQHF. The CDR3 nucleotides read TGTGCCAGTAGTAGGGGACAGGGAGTCCGTCAGCCCCAGCATTTT. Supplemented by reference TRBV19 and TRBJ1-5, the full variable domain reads DGGITQSPKYLFRKEGQNVTLSCEQNLNHDAMYWYRQDPGQGLRLIYYSQIVNDFQKGDIAEGYSVSREKKESFPLTVTSAQKNPTAFYLCASSRGQGVRQPQHFGDGTRLSIL.

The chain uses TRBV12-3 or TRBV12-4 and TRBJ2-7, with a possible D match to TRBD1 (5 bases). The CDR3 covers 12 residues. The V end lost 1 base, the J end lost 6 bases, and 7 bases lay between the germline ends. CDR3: CASSLGGREQYF. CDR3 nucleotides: TGTGCCAGCAGTTTAGGGGGCCGCGAGCAGTACTTC.

The CDR3 DNA is TGTGCCAGTCAAAAGGCCAGGGGGCGTAATGAGCAGTTCTTC. Translated, it gives CASQKARGRNEQFF. The chain has TRBV19 and TRBJ2-1, with TRBD1 identical over 8 bases. The CDR3 is made up of 14 amino acids. Germline CDR1 LNHDA, CDR2 SQIVND (reference sequence). With 8 bases clipped from V and 7 bases from J, the junction kept 10 bases outside the gene matches.

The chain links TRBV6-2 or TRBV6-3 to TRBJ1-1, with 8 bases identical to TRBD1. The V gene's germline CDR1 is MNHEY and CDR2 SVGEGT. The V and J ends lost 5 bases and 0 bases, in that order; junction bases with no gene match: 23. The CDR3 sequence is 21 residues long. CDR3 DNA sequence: TGTGCCAGCAGTCTCCCCACACCGCTTGGACAGGGTGGTGGCATGAACACTGAAGCTTTCTTT. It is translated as CASSLPTPLGQGGGMNTEAFF.

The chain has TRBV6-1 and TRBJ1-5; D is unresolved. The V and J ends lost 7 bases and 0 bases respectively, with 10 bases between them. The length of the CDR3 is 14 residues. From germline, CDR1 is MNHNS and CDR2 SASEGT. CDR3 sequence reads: CASTTGSSNQPQHF. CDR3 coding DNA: TGTGCCAGCACCACCGGGAGTAGCAATCAGCCCCAGCATTTT.

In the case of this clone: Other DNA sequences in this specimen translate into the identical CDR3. The CDR3 loop reads CASSLGQGSSEQYF. The CDR3 DNA reads as TGTGCCAGCAGCTTGGGACAGGGCTCATCCGAGCAGTACTTC. The chain uses TRBV5-6 and TRBJ2-7, with 7 bases aligning to TRBD1. Germline loops: CDR1 SGHDT, CDR2 YYEEEE. V shed 0 bases, J shed 6 bases, and the junction held 6 bases outside the gene matches. This CDR3 comprises 14 residues.

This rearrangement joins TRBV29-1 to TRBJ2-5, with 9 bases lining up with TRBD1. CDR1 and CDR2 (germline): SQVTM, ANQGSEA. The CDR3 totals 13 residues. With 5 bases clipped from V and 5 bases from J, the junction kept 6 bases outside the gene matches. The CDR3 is CSVSIDRGETQYF. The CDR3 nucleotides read TGCAGCGTTTCGATCGACAGGGGGGAGACCCAGTACTTC.

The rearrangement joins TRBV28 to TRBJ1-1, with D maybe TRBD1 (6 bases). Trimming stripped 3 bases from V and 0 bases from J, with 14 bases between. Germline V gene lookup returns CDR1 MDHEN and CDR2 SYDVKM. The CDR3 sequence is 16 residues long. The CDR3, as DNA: TGTGCCAGCAGTTTTAATCCTGGACAGATGAACACTGAAGCTTTCTTT. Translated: CASSFNPGQMNTEAFF.

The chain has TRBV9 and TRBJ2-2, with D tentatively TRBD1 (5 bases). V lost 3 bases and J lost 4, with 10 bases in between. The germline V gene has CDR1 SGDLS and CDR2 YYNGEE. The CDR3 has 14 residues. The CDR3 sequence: CASSGQRATGELFF. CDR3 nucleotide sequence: TGTGCCAGCAGCGGACAGAGAGCCACCGGGGAGCTGTTTTTT. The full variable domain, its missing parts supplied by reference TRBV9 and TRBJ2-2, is DSGVTQTPKHLITATGQRVTLRCSPRSGDLSVYWYQQSLDQGLQFLIQYYNGEERAKGNILERFSAQQFPDLHSELNLSSLELGDSALYFCASSGQRATGELFFGEGSRLTVL.

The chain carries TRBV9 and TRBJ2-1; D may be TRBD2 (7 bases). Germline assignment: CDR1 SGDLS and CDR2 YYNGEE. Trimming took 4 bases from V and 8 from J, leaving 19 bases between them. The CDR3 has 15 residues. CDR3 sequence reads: CASSPFGGQTDEQFF. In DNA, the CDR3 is TGTGCCAGCAGCCCCTTCGGGGGGCAAACGGATGAGCAGTTCTTC.

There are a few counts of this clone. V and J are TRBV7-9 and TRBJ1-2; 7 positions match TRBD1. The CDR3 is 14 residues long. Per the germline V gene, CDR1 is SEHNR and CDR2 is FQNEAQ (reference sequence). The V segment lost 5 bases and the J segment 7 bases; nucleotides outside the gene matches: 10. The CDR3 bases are TGTGCCAGCAGCGGAGACAGGGTTGACGGTGGCTACACCTTC. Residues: CASSGDRVDGGYTF.

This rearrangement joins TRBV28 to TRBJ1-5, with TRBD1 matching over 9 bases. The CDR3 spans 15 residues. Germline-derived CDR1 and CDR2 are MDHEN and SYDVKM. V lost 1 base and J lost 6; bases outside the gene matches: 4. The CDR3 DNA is TGTGCCAGCAGTTTATCCGGGACAGGGCTTCAGCCCCAGCATTTT. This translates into CASSLSGTGLQPQHF.

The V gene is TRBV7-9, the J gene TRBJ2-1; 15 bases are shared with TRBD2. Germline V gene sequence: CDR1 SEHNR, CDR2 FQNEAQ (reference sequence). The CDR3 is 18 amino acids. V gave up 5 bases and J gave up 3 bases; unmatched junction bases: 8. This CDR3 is CASSPRTSGGAGYNEQFF. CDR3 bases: TGTGCCAGCAGCCCCCGGACTAGCGGGGGGGCAGGCTACAATGAGCAGTTCTTC. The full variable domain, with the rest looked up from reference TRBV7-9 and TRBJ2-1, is DTGVSQNPRHKITKRGQNVTFRCDPISEHNRLYWYRQTLGQGPEFLTYFQNEAQLEKSRLLSDRFSAERPKGSFSTLEIQRTEQGDSAMYLCASSPRTSGGAGYNEQFFGPGTRLTVL.